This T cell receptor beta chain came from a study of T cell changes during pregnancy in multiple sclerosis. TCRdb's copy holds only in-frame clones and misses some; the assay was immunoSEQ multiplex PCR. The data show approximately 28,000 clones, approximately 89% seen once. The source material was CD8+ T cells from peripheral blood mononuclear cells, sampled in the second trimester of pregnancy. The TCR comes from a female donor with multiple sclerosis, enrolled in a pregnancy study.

The CDR3 loop is CASSLRDRLTYEQYF. CDR3 coding DNA: TGTGCCAGCAGTCTTCGGGACAGGCTTACCTACGAGCAGTACTTC. The rearrangement links TRBV6-1 to TRBJ2-7, with 8 bases identical to TRBD1. CDR1 is MNHNS and CDR2 is SASEGT in the germline V gene. V lost 5 bases, J lost 2 bases, and 8 bases stayed unmatched. This CDR3 region has 15 residues.